This T cell receptor (beta chain) was recorded in a study of blood T cell repertoires in COVID-19. Across the whole study: Spain, Italy and the United States supplied samples that represented acute and convalescent COVID-19. PBMCs, B-cell-depleted T cells, or T cells were the source of the cDNA or gDNA that made up the material.

This CDR3 has 17 residues. CDR1 is MGHRA and CDR2 is YSYEKL in the germline V gene. V trimming: 4 bases; J trimming: 6 bases; junction bases outside the gene matches: 15. In the study's own analysis: For nucleated cells, counts were estimated from reference gene primer amplification. Sequencing used immunoSEQ multiplex PCR; TCRdb keeps in-frame clones, though not all of them. V, J and clone size reflect that table, while D and trimming were determined from the DNA. The table shows 130,000 to 150,000 clones, with about four fifths occurring only once. The sequence derives from a human donor with acute or convalescent COVID-19. The donor label of this sample is uncertain. V usage is TRBV4-1 and J usage is TRBJ1-5, with TRBD1 matching over 7 bases. Material: peripheral blood. The CDR3 coding sequence is TGCGCCAGCAGCCGTTTTGACGTTGGACAGGTTCCTCAGCCCCAGCATTTT. It is translated as CASSRFDVGQVPQPQHF.